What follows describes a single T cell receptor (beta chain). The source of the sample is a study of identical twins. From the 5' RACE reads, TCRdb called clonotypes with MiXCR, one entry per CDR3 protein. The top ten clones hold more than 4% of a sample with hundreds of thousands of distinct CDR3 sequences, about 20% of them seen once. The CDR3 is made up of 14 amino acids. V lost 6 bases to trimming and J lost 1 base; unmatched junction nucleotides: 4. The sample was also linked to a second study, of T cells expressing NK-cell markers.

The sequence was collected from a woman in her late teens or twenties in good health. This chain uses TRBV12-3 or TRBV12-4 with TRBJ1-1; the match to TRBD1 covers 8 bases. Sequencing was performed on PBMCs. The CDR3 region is CASRGDRSNTEAFF. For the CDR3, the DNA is TGTGCCAGCAGGGGGGACAGGTCGAACACTGAAGCTTTCTTT.